This TCR beta chain is drawn from a study of early T cells in non-severe SARS-CoV-2 infection. For the study at large: The authors sequenced bulk RNA from unsorted whole blood, leaving chains unpaired. General observations from the study: The VDJdb matching leaned toward anti-spike CD8 responses and overlooked private and CD4 specificities.

As to this clonotype: Its antigen is as yet unknown.

Individual cDNA molecules were tagged with unique molecular identifiers. TCRdb itself ran the 5' RACE reads through MiXCR, one entry per CDR3 protein. Seen here are about 70,000 distinct CDR3 sequences, approximately 12% observed once, and the top ten hold less than 20%. The CDR3 has 13 residues. CDR1 is SGDLS, CDR2 YYNGEE, per germline. V gave up 0 bases and J gave up 9 bases, with 10 bases separating them. V gene TRBV9 combines with J gene TRBJ2-1; D gene unclear. The sample consisted of whole blood, taken at baseline. The clonotype was recovered from an adult who was a healthcare worker with PCR-confirmed SARS-CoV-2 infection or an uninfected control (not recorded which). The donor label of this sample is uncertain. Here the CDR3 DNA reads TGTGCCAGCAGCGTAGGGGCTAGGAGTGAGCAGTTCTTC. Its translation is CASSVGARSEQFF. Looking up the rest from reference TRBV9 and TRBJ2-1 gives the full variable domain: DSGVTQTPKHLITATGQRVTLRCSPRSGDLSVYWYQQSLDQGLQFLIQYYNGEERAKGNILERFSAQQFPDLHSELNLSSLELGDSALYFCASSVGARSEQFFGPGTRLTVL.